Below are 18 T cell receptor beta chains sequenced from a single sample in a study of T cells in pancreatic ductal adenocarcinoma. Surgery without prior neoadjuvant therapy was the treatment of the selected pancreatic ductal adenocarcinoma patients. Sequenced by immunoSEQ multiplex PCR; TCRdb stores in-frame clones only, minus some. The data contain about 4,900 clones, about 88% of them singletons. The sequenced sample was pancreatic tumor tissue. The receptors were sampled from a human donor with pancreatic ductal adenocarcinoma.

CDR3 region: CASSLENQPQHF. The CDR3 DNA follows: TGTGCCAGCAGCTTAGAGAATCAGCCCCAGCATTTT. The chain carries TRBV7-2 and TRBJ1-5; D not certain. V gave up 1 base and J gave up 4 bases, with 2 bases separating them. The germline CDR1 and CDR2 sequences are SGHTA and FQGNSA. CDR3 length equals 12 residues. The whole variable domain, filled in from reference TRBV7-2 and TRBJ1-5, reads GAGVSQSPSNKVTEKGKDVELRCDPISGHTALYWYRQSLGQGLEFLIYFQGNSAPDKSGLPSDRFSAERTGGSVSTLTIQRTQQEDSAVYLCASSLENQPQHFGDGTRLSIL.

This rearrangement joins TRBV7-9 to TRBJ1-2; 9 nucleotides line up with TRBD1. This CDR3 has 16 amino acids. V lost 5 bases and J lost 3; bases outside the gene matches: 10. The germline CDR1 and CDR2 sequences are SEHNR and FQNEAQ (reference sequence). CDR3 nucleotide sequence: TGTGCCAGCAGCCCTTCCGAGGGACAGGGATACTATGGCTACACCTTC. This gives the protein CASSPSEGQGYYGYTF. Combining the CDR3 with reference TRBV7-9 and TRBJ1-2 gives the whole variable domain DTGVSQNPRHKITKRGQNVTFRCDPISEHNRLYWYRQTLGQGPEFLTYFQNEAQLEKSRLLSDRFSAERPKGSFSTLEIQRTEQGDSAMYLCASSPSEGQGYYGYTFGSGTRLTVV.

V usage is TRBV6-1 and J usage is TRBJ1-3; a weak D match, TRBD1 (5 bases). V was shortened by 4 bases and J by 2 bases, with 21 bases between the two germline ends. There are 18 residues in the CDR3. Germline-derived CDR1 and CDR2 are MNHNS and SASEGT. Written as DNA, the CDR3 is TGTGCCAGCAGTGGAACAGGACTTAGGAGGGCGGCTGGAAACACCATATATTTT. Translating it yields CASSGTGLRRAAGNTIYF.

The count of this clone is one. The J gene is TRBJ1-5, the V gene TRBV7-9; D unclear. The germline V gene encodes CDR1 SEHNR and CDR2 FQNEAQ (reference sequence). V was pared by 3 bases and J by 0 bases, with 9 bases between. The CDR3 spans 15 residues. The CDR3 protein is CASSLWPASNQPQHF. The CDR3 nucleotides are TGTGCCAGCAGCTTGTGGCCGGCTAGCAATCAGCCCCAGCATTTT.

The chain joins TRBV2 to TRBJ1-4; D gene ambiguous. The CDR3 extends over 13 amino acids. Trimming took 3 bases from V and 8 from J, leaving 10 bases between them. Germline-derived CDR1 and CDR2 are SNHLY and FYNNEI. CDR3 in amino acids: CASSDSGREKLFF. In DNA, the CDR3 is TGTGCCAGCAGTGATTCAGGCCGGGAAAAACTGTTTTTT.

This clone was observed a handful of times. This sequence joins TRBV9 and TRBJ2-1; D unclear. Germline V CDR1 and CDR2: SGDLS, YYNGEE. The ends were cut back, 3 bases at V and 0 bases at J, with 10 bases in the middle. The CDR3 length is 15 residues. As DNA, the CDR3 is TGTGCCAGCAGCGACGACGGCAACTCCTACAATGAGCAGTTCTTC. Its translation: CASSDDGNSYNEQFF.

CDR3 sequence reads: CASRTQGLTEAFF. Written as DNA, the CDR3 is TGTGCCAGTAGAACACAGGGACTCACTGAAGCTTTCTTT. The chain carries TRBV19 and TRBJ1-1; possibly TRBD1 for D (6 bases). The CDR3 consists of 13 residues. V lost 6 bases and J lost 4, with 12 bases in between. The germline V gene encodes CDR1 LNHDA and CDR2 SQIVND (reference sequence).

The V call is TRBV5-4, the J call TRBJ2-5, with 10 bases that match TRBD2. V lost 7 bases, J lost 8 bases, and 8 bases stayed unmatched. The germline CDR1 and CDR2 sequences are SGHNT and YYREEE (reference sequence). The CDR3 contains 13 residues. For the CDR3, the DNA is TGTGCCAGCGGAACCGGGACTAGCGCCACCCAGTACTTC. Amino acid sequence: CASGTGTSATQYF.

The chain has TRBV19 and TRBJ2-2; D is possibly TRBD1 (5 bases). CDR1 is LNHDA and CDR2 is SQIVND in the germline V gene (reference sequence). The CDR3 runs to 13 residues. Trimming pared 7 bases from V and 3 bases from J, leaving 9 bases between. CDR3 amino acids: CASNSGYTGELFF. Written as DNA, the CDR3 is TGTGCCAGTAATTCAGGGTACACCGGGGAGCTGTTTTTT.

The genes are TRBV11-2 and TRBJ2-3; perhaps TRBD2 as D (7 bases). The CDR3 contains 14 residues. The V end was cut by 3 bases, the J end by 6 bases, with 13 bases between. Per the germline V gene, CDR1 is SGHAT and CDR2 is FQNNGV. The CDR3 DNA follows: TGTGCCAGCAGCTTTGGGGGGGCCGGGGATACGCAGTATTTT. Its translation: CASSFGGAGDTQYF.

The chain combines TRBV19 with TRBJ1-1; D might be TRBD1 (5 bases). Germline CDR1 LNHDA, CDR2 SQIVND (reference sequence). Between the trimmed V and J ends, which lost 5 bases and 8 bases, there was a span of 15 bases. This CDR3 is 13 amino acids long. CDR3 nucleotide sequence: TGTGCCAGTAGTGTCAAGGGGTGGAGGGAAGCTTTCTTT. This codes for CASSVKGWREAFF.

The chain's CDR3 is CAIRPRQGDEKLFF. The CDR3 DNA sequence: TGTGCCATCAGGCCCCGACAGGGCGATGAAAAACTGTTTTTT. The chain couples TRBV10-3 to TRBJ1-4, with 7 bases identical to TRBD1. This CDR3 contains 14 residues. The V and J ends lost 6 bases and 6 bases, in that order; junction bases with no gene match: 7. Germline V gene sequence: CDR1 ENHRY, CDR2 SYGVKD.

V usage is TRBV6-5 and J usage is TRBJ1-6, with 7 nucleotides matching TRBD1. Germline trimming cut 6 bases from V and 10 bases from J; bases unmatched to any gene: 9. The CDR3 sequence is 14 residues long. Germline assignment: CDR1 MNHEY and CDR2 SVGAGI. The CDR3 region has the DNA TGTGCCAGCAGATCTACCGGGACAGTCTCACCCCTCCACTTT. The encoded protein is CASRSTGTVSPLHF.

The V and J genes are TRBV11-2 and TRBJ1-4; the match to TRBD1 covers 7 bases. The CDR3 is 14 amino acids. Germline CDR1 SGHAT, CDR2 FQNNGV. With 6 bases clipped from V and 4 bases from J, the junction kept 5 bases outside the gene matches. CDR3 coding DNA: TGTGCCAGCAGGGGGACAGACTTTAATGAAAAACTGTTTTTT. Translated: CASRGTDFNEKLFF.

The CDR3 is CSQKGVAKNIQYF. DNA for the CDR3: TGTTCTCAAAAAGGGGTAGCCAAAAACATTCAGTACTTC. The V and J genes are TRBV10-3 and TRBJ2-4; TRBD1 is a possible D gene (5 bases). The CDR3 runs to 13 residues. Looked up from germline, CDR1 is ENHRY and CDR2 is SYGVKD.

The chain has TRBV6-1 and TRBJ2-7; unclear D gene. Germline V lookup: CDR1 MNHNS, CDR2 SASEGT. This CDR3 spans 11 amino acids. V was trimmed by 5 bases and J by 2 bases, leaving 4 bases between them. DNA of the CDR3: TGTGCCAGCAGTCAAACCTACGAGCAGTACTTC. This gives the protein CASSQTYEQYF.

This clone has only a few counts. The rearrangement joins TRBV7-6 to TRBJ1-1; the D gene is possibly TRBD1 (5 bases). CDR3 length equals 14 residues. The germline CDR1 and CDR2 sequences are SGHVS and FNYEAQ. V dropped 1 base and J dropped 0 bases, with 6 bases sitting between them. The chain's CDR3 is CASSLGGVNTEAFF. The CDR3 coding sequence is TGTGCCAGCAGCTTAGGAGGGGTGAACACTGAAGCTTTCTTT.

CDR3 in DNA: TGTGCCAGCAGTTTGGTAGGACTCTACAATGAGCAGTTCTTC. Residues: CASSLVGLYNEQFF. The chain recombines TRBV28 with TRBJ2-1; D perhaps matches TRBD2 (5 bases). Per germline, CDR1 MDHEN and CDR2 SYDVKM. This CDR3 is built from 14 residues. Trimming pared 3 bases from V and 3 bases from J, leaving 9 bases between.